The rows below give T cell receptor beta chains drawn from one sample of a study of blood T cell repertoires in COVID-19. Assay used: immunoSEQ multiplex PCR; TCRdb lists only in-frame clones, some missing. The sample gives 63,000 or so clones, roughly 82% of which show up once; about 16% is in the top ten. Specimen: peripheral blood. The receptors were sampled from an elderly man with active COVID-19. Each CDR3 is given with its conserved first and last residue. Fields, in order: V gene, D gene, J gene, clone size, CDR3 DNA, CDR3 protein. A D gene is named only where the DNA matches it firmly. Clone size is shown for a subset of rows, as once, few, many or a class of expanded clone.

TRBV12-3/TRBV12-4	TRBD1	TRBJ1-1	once	TGTGCCAGCAGCCGGACAGGGAGCGCTGAAGCTTTCTTT	CASSRTGSAEAFF
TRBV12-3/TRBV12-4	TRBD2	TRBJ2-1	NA	TGTGCCAGTGATAGCGGGGGGAACAATGAGCAGTTCTTC	CASDSGGNNEQFF
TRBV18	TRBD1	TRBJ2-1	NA	TGTGCCAGCTCACTGGACAGGGGGCTACGCAATGAGCAGTTCTTC	CASSLDRGLRNEQFF
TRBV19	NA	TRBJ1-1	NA	TGTGCCAGTAGACTCCCGGGACATCAGAACACTGAAGCTTTCTTT	CASRLPGHQNTEAFF
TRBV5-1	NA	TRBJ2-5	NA	TGCGCCAGCAGCTTTCTTGGCCTCCAAGAGACCCAGTACTTC	CASSFLGLQETQYF
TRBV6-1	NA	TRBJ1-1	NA	TGTGCCAGCAGTGAAGGCAGCACTGAAGCTTTCTTT	CASSEGSTEAFF
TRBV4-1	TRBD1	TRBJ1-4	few	TGCGCCAGCAGCCAAGATGGGACAGGGGGGGAAAAACTGTTTTTT	CASSQDGTGGEKLFF
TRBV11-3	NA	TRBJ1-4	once	TGTGCCAGCAGCTTAGCGGTCAGACGACAGTTTTTT	CASSLAVRRQFF
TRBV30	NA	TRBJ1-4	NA	TGTGCCTGGAGTGTCCGACAGCCCAATGAAAAACTGTTTTTT	CAWSVRQPNEKLFF
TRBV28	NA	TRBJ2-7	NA	TGTGCCAGCAGTTTCGTGGCAGGGGCAGGCGAGCAGTACTTC	CASSFVAGAGEQYF
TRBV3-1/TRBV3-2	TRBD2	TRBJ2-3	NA	TGTGCCAGCCGGACTAGCGGGGGTCCCGATACGCAGTATTTT	CASRTSGGPDTQYF
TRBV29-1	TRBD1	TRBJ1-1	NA	TGCAGCGTCGGCGGGACAGGGACGAACACTGAAGCTTTCTTT	CSVGGTGTNTEAFF
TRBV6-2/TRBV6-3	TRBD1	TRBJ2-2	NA	TGTGCCACCACCCCGACAGGGTTGAACACCGGGGAGCTGTTTTTT	CATTPTGLNTGELFF
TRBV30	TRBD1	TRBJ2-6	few	TGTGCCTGTATCCGGGACAGGGTCTCCTCTGGGGCCAACGTCCTGACTTTC	CACIRDRVSSGANVLTF
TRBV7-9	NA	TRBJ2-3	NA	TGTGCCAGCCCAAAAATCGAGACAGGAAGCACAGATACGCAGTATTTT	CASPKIETGSTDTQYF
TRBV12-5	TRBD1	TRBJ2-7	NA	TGTGCTAGTGGCAGACCACAGGGGTACGAGCAGTACTTC	CASGRPQGYEQYF
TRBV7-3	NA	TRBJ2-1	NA	TGTGCCAGCAGCCCACAACAGGGCCTCGGTTTTAATGAGCAGTTCTTC	CASSPQQGLGFNEQFF
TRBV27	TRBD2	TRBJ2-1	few	TGTGCCAGCAGTTTATCCCGGCTAGCGGGGGCAAGGAATGAGCAGTTCTTC	CASSLSRLAGARNEQFF
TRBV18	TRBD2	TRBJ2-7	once	TGTGCCAGCTCACCCACTAGCGAATCCTACGAGCAGTACTTC	CASSPTSESYEQYF
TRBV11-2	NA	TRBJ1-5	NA	TGTGCCAGCAGCTTAGGTGGGGGCGGGAATCAGCCCCAGCATTTT	CASSLGGGGNQPQHF
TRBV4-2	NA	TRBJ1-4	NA	TGTGCCAGCAGCCAAGGACAGAAGAATGAAAAACTGTTTTTT	CASSQGQKNEKLFF
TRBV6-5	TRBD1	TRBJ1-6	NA	TGTGCCAGCAACAGACAGGGGTCACCCCTCCACTTT	CASNRQGSPLHF
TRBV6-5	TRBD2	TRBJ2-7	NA	TGTGCCAGCAGATACACCCAGACTAGCGGGAGCTACGAGCAGTACTTC	CASRYTQTSGSYEQYF
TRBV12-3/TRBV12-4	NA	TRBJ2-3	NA	TGTGCCAGCAGTTTGGTAACTACAGATACGCAGTATTTT	CASSLVTTDTQYF
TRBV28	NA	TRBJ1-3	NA	TGTGCCAGCCGGACAGTTGGAAACACCATATATTTT	CASRTVGNTIYF
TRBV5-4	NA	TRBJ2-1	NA	TGTGCCAGCAGCCAAAGACAGAGCAACAATGAGCAGTTCTTC	CASSQRQSNNEQFF
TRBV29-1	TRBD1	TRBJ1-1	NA	TGCAGCGTTGCTAAGGGGACAGGGGTGACTGCTTTCTTT	CSVAKGTGVTAFF
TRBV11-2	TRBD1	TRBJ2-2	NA	TGTGCCAGCAGCTTTCGACAGGGAACCGGGGAGCTGTTTTTT	CASSFRQGTGELFF
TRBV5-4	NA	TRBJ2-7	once	TGTGCCAGCAGCCTGACTCCTTTCAAATACGAGCAGTACTTC	CASSLTPFKYEQYF
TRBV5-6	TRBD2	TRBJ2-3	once	TGTGCCAGCAGCTCTGTCACGACTAGCGGGGATGTAGATACGCAGTATTTT	CASSSVTTSGDVDTQYF
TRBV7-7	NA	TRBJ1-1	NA	TGTGCCAGCAGCTTATCCCTCAACACTGAAGCTTTCTTT	CASSLSLNTEAFF
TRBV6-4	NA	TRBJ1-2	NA	TGTGCCAGCAGTGTTGAAAAAGCCGATGGCTACACCTTC	CASSVEKADGYTF
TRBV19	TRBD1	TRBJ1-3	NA	TGTGCCAGCGTGGGACAGATTGGAAACACCATATATTTT	CASVGQIGNTIYF
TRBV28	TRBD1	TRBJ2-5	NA	TGTGCCAGCAGTTTCGGGACAGGGTCGGAGACCCAGTACTTC	CASSFGTGSETQYF
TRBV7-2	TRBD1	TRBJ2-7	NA	TGTGCCAGCAGCTCGGGACAGGGCGCCTACGAGCAGTACTTC	CASSSGQGAYEQYF
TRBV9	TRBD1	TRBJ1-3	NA	TGTGCCAGCAGCGTTGGGACAGGCTCTGGAAACACCATATATTTT	CASSVGTGSGNTIYF
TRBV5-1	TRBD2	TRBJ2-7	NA	TGCGCCAGCAGCCCCGGGACTAGCGAATACGAGCAGTACTTC	CASSPGTSEYEQYF
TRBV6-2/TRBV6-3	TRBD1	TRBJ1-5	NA	TGTGCCAGCAGCTCGGGACAGGGGGCGTCTAGCAATCAGCCCCAGCATTTT	CASSSGQGASSNQPQHF
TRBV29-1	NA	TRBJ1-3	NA	TGCAGCGTTCTCGGGAATGGAAACACCATATATTTT	CSVLGNGNTIYF
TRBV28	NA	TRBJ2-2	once	TGTGCCAGCAGAACTACTCCGAACACCGGGGAGCTGTTTTTT	CASRTTPNTGELFF
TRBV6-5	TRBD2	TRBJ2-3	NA	TGTGCCAGCCGGACTAGCGGGGGGCAGGATACGCAGTATTTT	CASRTSGGQDTQYF
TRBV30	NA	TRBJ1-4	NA	TGTGCCTGGAGTGGTCGACGGGGAGGACTTGCAACTAATGAAAAACTGTTTTTT	CAWSGRRGGLATNEKLFF
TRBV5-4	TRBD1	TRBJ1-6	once	TGTGCCAGCAGCCTCACAGGGGGGACCTATAATTCACCCCTCCACTTT	CASSLTGGTYNSPLHF
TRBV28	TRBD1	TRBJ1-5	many	TGTGCCAGCAGTTTATACGGTAGGGGGCTCGGCAATCAGCCCCAGCATTTT	CASSLYGRGLGNQPQHF
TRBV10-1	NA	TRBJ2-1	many	TGCGCCAGCAGTGAGAAGGGGAAAGACTACAATGAGCAGTTCTTC	CASSEKGKDYNEQFF
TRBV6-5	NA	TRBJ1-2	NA	TGTGCCAGCAGGGCTCCCGGGTCCTATGGCTACACCTTC	CASRAPGSYGYTF